The rows below give T cell receptor beta chains drawn from one sample of a study of blood T cell repertoires in COVID-19. This table comes from immunoSEQ multiplex PCR, and its TCRdb copy is limited to in-frame clones, with some not included. The table includes about 160,000 clones, 85% to 95% detected once. Sequenced material: peripheral blood. The receptor set was obtained from a woman aged 45-65 years with acute or convalescent COVID-19. CDR3s include the opening cysteine and the closing phenylalanine or tryptophan. D genes are given only for firm matches. Clone sizes are given selectively: once, few, many, or a class where the clone is expanded.

clone size: NA
V gene: TRBV28
D gene: TRBD1
CDR3 length: 14
J gene: TRBJ1-2
CDR3 protein: CASIGQEFNYGYTF
CDR3 DNA: TGTGCCAGCATAGGACAGGAATTTAACTATGGCTACACCTTC

clone size: NA
V gene: TRBV6-2/TRBV6-3
D gene: NA
CDR3 length: 13
J gene: TRBJ1-1
CDR3 protein: CASSGRRNTEAFF
CDR3 DNA: TGTGCCAGCAGTGGCAGGCGGAACACTGAAGCTTTCTTT

clone size: NA
V gene: TRBV12-3/TRBV12-4
D gene: NA
CDR3 length: 13
J gene: TRBJ1-2
CDR3 protein: CASSDSIINGYTF
CDR3 DNA: TGTGCCAGCAGTGACAGTATTATCAATGGCTACACCTTC

clone size: NA
V gene: TRBV2
D gene: TRBD1
CDR3 length: 15
J gene: TRBJ1-3
CDR3 protein: CASSVGQEPGNTIYF
CDR3 DNA: TGTGCCAGCAGTGTTGGACAGGAACCTGGAAACACCATATATTTT

clone size: NA
V gene: TRBV27
D gene: TRBD1
CDR3 length: 13
J gene: TRBJ2-1
CDR3 protein: CASSWGQGKVQFF
CDR3 DNA: TGTGCCAGCAGTTGGGGACAGGGGAAGGTGCAGTTCTTC

clone size: once
V gene: TRBV3-1/TRBV3-2
D gene: TRBD2
CDR3 length: 14
J gene: TRBJ2-1
CDR3 protein: CASSQRLAGGPEFF
CDR3 DNA: TGTGCCAGCAGCCAACGTCTAGCGGGAGGGCCGGAGTTCTTC

clone size: NA
V gene: TRBV25-1
D gene: NA
CDR3 length: 15
J gene: TRBJ2-7
CDR3 protein: CASSESLGLTYEQYF
CDR3 DNA: TGTGCCAGCAGTGAAAGCTTGGGGCTTACCTACGAGCAGTACTTC

clone size: NA
V gene: TRBV19
D gene: TRBD1
CDR3 length: 15
J gene: TRBJ2-2
CDR3 protein: CASNWDREDTGELFF
CDR3 DNA: TGTGCCAGTAACTGGGACAGGGAAGACACCGGGGAGCTGTTTTTT

clone size: NA
V gene: TRBV12-3/TRBV12-4
D gene: TRBD1
CDR3 length: 12
J gene: TRBJ1-2
CDR3 protein: CASSPGTVGYTF
CDR3 DNA: TGTGCCAGCAGTCCTGGGACAGTGGGCTACACCTTC

clone size: NA
V gene: TRBV7-2
D gene: NA
CDR3 length: 15
J gene: TRBJ2-2
CDR3 protein: CASSPDGAPIGELFF
CDR3 DNA: TGTGCCAGCAGCCCAGACGGAGCCCCCATCGGGGAGCTGTTTTTT

clone size: NA
V gene: TRBV2
D gene: NA
CDR3 length: 14
J gene: TRBJ1-2
CDR3 protein: CASRVEANHIGYTF
CDR3 DNA: TGTGCCAGCAGAGTGGAGGCGAACCATATTGGCTACACCTTC

clone size: NA
V gene: TRBV5-4
D gene: NA
CDR3 length: 14
J gene: TRBJ1-6
CDR3 protein: CASSQAGGNSPLHF
CDR3 DNA: TGTGCCAGCAGCCAAGCGGGGGGCAATTCACCCCTCCACTTT

clone size: once
V gene: TRBV18
D gene: NA
CDR3 length: 14
J gene: TRBJ1-2
CDR3 protein: CASSPGQNTGRDTF
CDR3 DNA: TGTGCCAGCTCACCCGGCCAAAATACAGGGAGGGACACCTTC

clone size: NA
V gene: TRBV5-1
D gene: TRBD2
CDR3 length: 18
J gene: TRBJ2-1
CDR3 protein: CASSLALVGGGSYNEQFF
CDR3 DNA: TGCGCCAGCAGCTTAGCCCTCGTGGGGGGGGGCTCCTACAATGAGCAGTTCTTC

clone size: NA
V gene: TRBV7-2
D gene: TRBD1
CDR3 length: 16
J gene: TRBJ2-1
CDR3 protein: CASSGQPGQIYNEQFF
CDR3 DNA: TGTGCCAGCAGCGGCCAGCCGGGACAGATATACAATGAGCAGTTCTTC

clone size: NA
V gene: TRBV6-5
D gene: TRBD1
CDR3 length: 13
J gene: TRBJ2-7
CDR3 protein: CASRGTGLYEQYF
CDR3 DNA: TGTGCCAGCAGGGGGACAGGGCTCTACGAGCAGTACTTC

clone size: NA
V gene: TRBV29-1
D gene: TRBD1
CDR3 length: 11
J gene: TRBJ1-2
CDR3 protein: CSALQGVGYTF
CDR3 DNA: TGCAGCGCCCTACAGGGGGTCGGCTACACCTTC

clone size: NA
V gene: TRBV11-3
D gene: NA
CDR3 length: 16
J gene: TRBJ1-1
CDR3 protein: CASSLERAATNTEAFF
CDR3 DNA: TGTGCCAGCAGCTTAGAGCGGGCAGCCACGAACACTGAAGCTTTCTTT

clone size: NA
V gene: TRBV7-9
D gene: TRBD1
CDR3 length: 14
J gene: TRBJ1-1
CDR3 protein: CASSEQGIRTEAFF
CDR3 DNA: TGTGCCAGCAGTGAACAGGGGATCCGAACTGAAGCTTTCTTT

clone size: NA
V gene: TRBV5-6
D gene: TRBD1
CDR3 length: 15
J gene: TRBJ1-3
CDR3 protein: CASSRQGASGNTIYF
CDR3 DNA: TGTGCCAGCAGCCGACAGGGGGCAAGTGGAAACACCATATATTTT

clone size: NA
V gene: TRBV5-1
D gene: NA
CDR3 length: 16
J gene: TRBJ1-1
CDR3 protein: CASSLGQGRLNTEAFF
CDR3 DNA: TGCGCCAGCAGCTTGGGGCAGGGGCGCCTGAACACTGAAGCTTTCTTT

clone size: NA
V gene: TRBV4-2
D gene: TRBD2
CDR3 length: 18
J gene: TRBJ2-5
CDR3 protein: CASSQDLAGGPLQETQYF
CDR3 DNA: TGTGCCAGCAGCCAAGATTTAGCGGGAGGGCCCCTTCAAGAGACCCAGTACTTC

clone size: once
V gene: TRBV4-3
D gene: NA
CDR3 length: 14
J gene: TRBJ2-7
CDR3 protein: CASSQDSRAYEQYF
CDR3 DNA: TGCGCCAGCAGCCAAGATAGCCGGGCCTACGAGCAGTACTTC

clone size: NA
V gene: TRBV18
D gene: TRBD1
CDR3 length: 16
J gene: TRBJ2-7
CDR3 protein: CASSPTGSLGSYEQYF
CDR3 DNA: TGTGCCAGCTCACCGACAGGGTCCCTAGGGTCCTACGAGCAGTACTTC

clone size: NA
V gene: TRBV2
D gene: NA
CDR3 length: 12
J gene: TRBJ1-4
CDR3 protein: CASSGQAEKLFF
CDR3 DNA: TGTGCCAGCAGTGGACAGGCTGAAAAACTGTTTTTT

clone size: NA
V gene: TRBV12-5
D gene: TRBD1
CDR3 length: 15
J gene: TRBJ1-4
CDR3 protein: CASGLRTGANEKLFF
CDR3 DNA: TGTGCTAGTGGTTTACGGACAGGGGCTAATGAAAAACTGTTTTTT

clone size: NA
V gene: TRBV18
D gene: NA
CDR3 length: 13
J gene: TRBJ1-6
CDR3 protein: CASSPLTNSPLHF
CDR3 DNA: TGTGCCAGCTCACCGCTCACAAATTCACCCCTCCACTTT

clone size: NA
V gene: TRBV21-1
D gene: NA
CDR3 length: 8
J gene: TRBJ2-1
CDR3 protein: CASSSSFF
CDR3 DNA: TGTGCCAGCAGCAGTAGTTTCTTC

clone size: NA
V gene: TRBV3-1/TRBV3-2
D gene: NA
CDR3 length: 17
J gene: TRBJ2-1
CDR3 protein: CASSQDKQGSWVNEQFF
CDR3 DNA: TGTGCCAGCAGCCAAGATAAGCAGGGGTCTTGGGTCAATGAGCAGTTCTTC

clone size: NA
V gene: TRBV6-5
D gene: NA
CDR3 length: 14
J gene: TRBJ2-7
CDR3 protein: CASSPQSGSYEQYF
CDR3 DNA: TGTGCCAGCAGCCCCCAGTCGGGGTCCTACGAGCAGTACTTC

clone size: NA
V gene: TRBV28
D gene: TRBD1
CDR3 length: 17
J gene: TRBJ1-1
CDR3 protein: CASSLYYTPGGNTEAFF
CDR3 DNA: TGTGCCAGCAGTTTATACTACACACCAGGGGGCAACACTGAAGCTTTCTTT

clone size: once
V gene: TRBV10-3
D gene: NA
CDR3 length: 14
J gene: TRBJ1-1
CDR3 protein: CAISDAFDTTEAFF
CDR3 DNA: TGTGCCATCAGTGATGCCTTCGACACCACTGAAGCTTTCTTT

clone size: NA
V gene: TRBV29-1
D gene: NA
CDR3 length: 10
J gene: TRBJ2-7
CDR3 protein: CSVLLDEQYF
CDR3 DNA: TGCAGCGTTCTTCTTGACGAGCAGTACTTC

clone size: NA
V gene: TRBV29-1
D gene: NA
CDR3 length: 13
J gene: TRBJ1-3
CDR3 protein: CSGKIGGRNTIYF
CDR3 DNA: TGCAGCGGGAAAATCGGGGGAAGAAACACCATATATTTT

clone size: NA
V gene: TRBV3-1/TRBV3-2
D gene: TRBD1
CDR3 length: 16
J gene: TRBJ1-4
CDR3 protein: CASSQAPGQGDEKLFF
CDR3 DNA: TGTGCCAGCAGCCAAGCTCCGGGACAGGGGGACGAAAAACTGTTTTTT

clone size: NA
V gene: TRBV6-2/TRBV6-3
D gene: NA
CDR3 length: 18
J gene: TRBJ1-5
CDR3 protein: CASSYRGRSFYSNQPQHF
CDR3 DNA: TGTGCCAGCAGTTACAGGGGCAGGTCTTTTTATAGCAATCAGCCCCAGCATTTT

clone size: NA
V gene: TRBV30
D gene: TRBD1
CDR3 length: 13
J gene: TRBJ2-1
CDR3 protein: CAWGQGSYNEQFF
CDR3 DNA: TGTGCCTGGGGACAGGGCTCCTACAATGAGCAGTTCTTC

clone size: once
V gene: TRBV9
D gene: NA
CDR3 length: 13
J gene: TRBJ2-2
CDR3 protein: CASSIHRAGELFF
CDR3 DNA: TGTGCCAGCAGCATACACAGGGCCGGGGAGCTGTTTTTT

clone size: NA
V gene: TRBV11-2
D gene: TRBD1
CDR3 length: 13
J gene: TRBJ1-4
CDR3 protein: CASSLDREEKLFF
CDR3 DNA: TGTGCCAGCAGCTTGGACAGGGAAGAAAAACTGTTTTTT